Listed here are 19 T cell receptor beta chains from one sample, sequenced in a study of T cells after yellow fever vaccination (dated by TCRdb to the late 2010s). The library was generated by 5' RACE. Sequencing instrument: Illumina HiSeq 2500. TCRdb reprocessing: public reads trimmed at Q25 with fastp, clones called with MiXCR, in-frame beta chains kept. Every CDR3 protein is listed once, alongside the most common genes and DNA of its rows. The sample table lists under 600,000 distinct CDR3 sequences, 13% of them with a count of one. The ten largest clones take up about 14% of the sample. This specimen's treatment or condition label, interpreted: live attenuated yellow fever vaccine strain. Sequenced here: PBMCs, sampled on the day of the yellow fever booster vaccination. The receptor source for this set is a man between 25 and 39 years old who received the YFV17D yellow fever vaccine.

The chain carries TRBV14 and TRBJ2-1, with 12 bases aligning to TRBD2. This CDR3 is 17 amino acids long. The junction had 8 bases not matched to a gene; V was cut back by 0 bases and J by 8 bases. Per the germline V gene, CDR1 is SGHDN and CDR2 is FVKESK. CDR3 nucleotide sequence: TGTGCCAGCAGCCAAGATCTACTAGCGGGAGGTATCTATGAGCAGTTCTTC. This gives the protein CASSQDLLAGGIYEQFF. The full variable domain, with the rest looked up from reference TRBV14 and TRBJ2-1, is EAGVTQFPSHSVIEKGQTVTLRCDPISGHDNLYWYRRVMGKEIKFLLHFVKESKQDESGMPNNRFLAERTGGTYSTLKVQPAELEDSGVYFCASSQDLLAGGIYEQFFGPGTRLTVL.

This clonotype was found a few times. CDR3 protein: CASSAVWGVAAERGTQYF. In DNA form, the CDR3 reads TGCGCCAGCAGCGCGGTTTGGGGAGTAGCAGCCGAAAGGGGGACCCAGTACTTC. V usage is TRBV5-1 and J usage is TRBJ2-5, with D tentatively TRBD1 or TRBD2 (5 bases each). V was trimmed by 4 bases and J by 7 bases, leaving 29 bases between them. Looked up from germline, CDR1 is SGHRS and CDR2 is YFSETQ. The CDR3 has 18 residues.

This clonotype was observed a handful of times. The gene calls are TRBV7-9 and TRBJ1-2, with D perhaps matching TRBD1 (5 bases). The germline V and J ends were trimmed by 6 bases and 5 bases, with 16 bases remaining between them. The CDR3 runs to 14 residues. Germline-derived CDR1 and CDR2 are SEHNR and FQNEAQ (reference sequence). The CDR3 loop reads CASRDMRGRYGYTF. The CDR3 DNA follows: TGTGCCAGCAGGGACATGAGGGGCAGATATGGCTACACCTTC. The full variable domain, its missing parts supplied by reference TRBV7-9 and TRBJ1-2, is DTGVSQNPRHKITKRGQNVTFRCDPISEHNRLYWYRQTLGQGPEFLTYFQNEAQLEKSRLLSDRFSAERPKGSFSTLEIQRTEQGDSAMYLCASRDMRGRYGYTFGSGTRLTVV.

This clonotype was detected only a few times. V is TRBV7-2 and J is TRBJ2-5; tentative D call: TRBD2 (6 bases). In germline, CDR1 is SGHTA, CDR2 FQGNSA. Trimming shortened V by 4 bases and J by 1 base, and 7 bases separated the two germline ends. This CDR3 has 13 amino acids. In nucleotides, the CDR3 is TGTGCCAGCAGCTCGACTAGCCAAGAGACCCAGTACTTC. Its protein product is CASSSTSQETQYF.

This clonotype was counted only a few times. V gene TRBV30 combines with J gene TRBJ2-5; tentative D call: TRBD2 (6 bases). Deletions cut 3 bases from V and 1 base from J, with 9 bases between. Germline V gene sequence: CDR1 GTSNPN, CDR2 SVGIG (reference sequence). This CDR3 region has 13 residues. For the CDR3, the DNA is TGTGCCTGGAGGACTAGAGGCCAAGAGACCCAGTACTTC. Encoded protein: CAWRTRGQETQYF.

The V gene is TRBV5-1, the J gene TRBJ2-1, with D perhaps TRBD2 (5 bases). The V end was cut by 0 bases, the J end by 5 bases, with 12 bases between. CDR3 length: 15 residues. Germline CDR1 is SGHRS and CDR2 is YFSETQ. Here the CDR3 DNA reads TGCGCCAGCAGCTTGGTTGGTAGCGCAGACAATGAGCAGTTCTTC. Encoded protein: CASSLVGSADNEQFF.

This clonotype was seen many times. CDR3 in DNA: TGTGCCAGCAGACAGGGAGGCACAGATACGCAGTATTTT. Protein product: CASRQGGTDTQYF. The chain carries TRBV3-1 and TRBJ2-3, with D tentatively TRBD1 (6 bases). The germline CDR1 and CDR2 sequences are LGHDT and YNNKEL (reference sequence). Trimming shortened V by 6 bases and J by 1 base, and 8 bases separated the two germline ends. The CDR3 is 13 amino acids.

On this clonotype itself: The CDR3 carries no conserved terminal phenylalanine or tryptophan, so it likely arises from a read error. For the CDR3, the DNA is TGTGCCAGCAGTTTCGGGACCACCAATGAGCAGTTCTCC. Its protein is CASSFGTTNEQFS. The chain links TRBV5-6 to TRBJ2-1; D is possibly TRBD1 or TRBD2 (5 bases each). CDR1 SGHDT and CDR2 YYEEEE come from the germline V gene. V was cut by 5 bases and J by 6 bases, with 12 bases left in between. The length of the CDR3 is 13 residues.

The chain couples TRBV15 to TRBJ2-6; 7 bases fit TRBD1. V was pared by 0 bases and J by 2 bases, with 10 bases of the junction left unmatched. The V gene's germline CDR1 is LNHNV and CDR2 YYDKDF (reference sequence). The CDR3 loop spans 19 amino acids. The CDR3 DNA reads as TGTGCCACCAGCAGAGAACTCAGGGGGAAGACACCTGGGGCCAACGTCCTGACTTTC. Encoded protein: CATSRELRGKTPGANVLTF.

V and J are TRBV20-1 and TRBJ2-1; 7 bases line up with TRBD2. In germline, CDR1 is DFQATT, CDR2 SNEGSKA (reference sequence). The CDR3 consists of 15 residues. V shed 3 bases, J shed 1 base, and the junction held 6 bases outside the gene matches. CDR3 DNA: TGCAGTGCTAGGGGGGGGAGAGGATCCTACAATGAGCAGTTCTTC. This encodes CSARGGRGSYNEQFF.

The V and J genes are TRBV5-1 and TRBJ1-5, with D hard to call. Trimming left V 4 bases short and J 3 bases short, with 11 bases between. Germline CDR1 SGHRS, CDR2 YFSETQ. CDR3 length equals 14 residues. This CDR3 is CASSPDGNNQPQHF. The CDR3 DNA reads as TGCGCCAGCAGCCCGGACGGAAACAATCAGCCCCAGCATTTT.

This clonotype was seen ten or more times. The gene calls are TRBV28 and TRBJ2-6; D assignment may be TRBD1 or TRBD2 (6 bases each). CDR3 length: 13 residues. CDR1 and CDR2 (germline): MDHEN, SYDVKM. Trimming removed 8 bases from V and 4 bases from J, with 9 bases in between. In DNA form, the CDR3 reads TGTGCCAGCCGGGGGCCGGGGGCCAACGTCCTGACTTTC. It encodes CASRGPGANVLTF.

The chain carries TRBV6-1 and TRBJ2-1; D unclear. Trimming removed 7 bases at V and 9 bases at J, with 25 bases between. CDR1 and CDR2 (germline): MNHNS, SASEGT. The CDR3 loop spans 16 amino acids. The CDR3 DNA reads TGTGCCAGCATTGACCCCACTCTAGGAACGAAGAGTGAGCAGTTCTTC. This sequence encodes CASIDPTLGTKSEQFF.

The J gene is TRBJ2-7, the V gene TRBV20-1; TRBD1 might be the D (6 bases). The CDR3 is 16 amino acids. V was shortened by 3 bases and J by 7 bases, with 25 bases between the two germline ends. Germline V gene lookup returns CDR1 DFQATT and CDR2 SNEGSKA (reference sequence). The CDR3 loop is CSASYGAGVTSREQYF. CDR3 nucleotides: TGCAGTGCTAGTTATGGGGCAGGGGTGACCTCGCGGGAGCAGTACTTC.

This chain joins TRBV9 and TRBJ2-3; no definite D call. The CDR3 is made up of 17 amino acids. Trimming cost V 0 bases and J 2 bases, with 16 bases left between them. Per the germline V gene, CDR1 is SGDLS and CDR2 is YYNGEE. Here the CDR3 DNA reads TGTGCCAGCAGCGTAGCTGGGAATGTAGGGTACACAGATACGCAGTATTTT. This codes for CASSVAGNVGYTDTQYF. The whole variable domain, remainder taken from reference TRBV9 and TRBJ2-3, is DSGVTQTPKHLITATGQRVTLRCSPRSGDLSVYWYQQSLDQGLQFLIQYYNGEERAKGNILERFSAQQFPDLHSELNLSSLELGDSALYFCASSVAGNVGYTDTQYFGPGTRLTVL.

This clonotype appeared many times. The V call is TRBV5-5, the J call TRBJ2-3; 10 bases fit TRBD2. Germline V gene sequence: CDR1 SGHKS, CDR2 YYEKEE (reference sequence). The CDR3 is made up of 15 amino acids. The J segment lost 2 bases and the V segment lost 7 bases, leaving 7 bases of the junction unmatched. The CDR3 bases are TGTGCCAGCGCACGGACTAGCGGACCCACAGATACGCAGTATTTT. This codes for CASARTSGPTDTQYF.

The chain employs TRBV5-1 and TRBJ1-4, with D possibly being TRBD1 (6 bases). CDR1 is SGHRS, CDR2 YFSETQ, per germline. V lost 3 bases, J lost 8 bases, and 20 bases lay in between. The length of the CDR3 is 16 residues. CDR3 sequence (DNA): TGCGCCAGCAGCTCTACAGGGACCCAAATTATGGAAAAACTGTTTTTT. This sequence encodes CASSSTGTQIMEKLFF.

As concerns this clonotype: A read error may explain this, as a much larger clone is one base away. This chain links TRBV7-2 with TRBJ1-4; maybe TRBD1 (5 bases). CDR1 SGHTA and CDR2 FQGNSA come from the germline V gene. The CDR3 is 15 residues long. The CDR3 DNA reads TGTGCCAGCAGCATAACCGGGGGGTTCGGTGAAAAACTGTCTTTT. Translated: CASSITGGFGEKLSF.

As to this clonotype: This may be a read error, as it is one base from a much larger clone. The chain joins TRBV12-3 or TRBV12-4 to TRBJ2-7, with D hard to call. Trimming pared 3 bases from V and 1 base from J, leaving 7 bases between. The length of the CDR3 is 13 residues. CDR3 DNA: TGTGCCAGCAGTTTTGCACAGTCCTACGAGCAGTACTTC. As protein: CASSFAQSYEQYF.